This T cell receptor beta chain originates from a study of identical twins. Overall study results and limits: Out-of-frame alpha sequences common to twins exhibited a surplus of low generation probability. For monozygotic twins, models underestimated out-of-frame TCR alpha sharing. A lower insertion count was a feature of abundant cord blood beta clonotypes, with no such feature in memory repertoires.

This clonotype has just a few counts. What it recognizes is unknown. Germline CDR1 and CDR2: DFQATT and SNEGSKA (reference sequence). CDR3 length: 16 amino acids. V lost 6 bases to trimming and J lost 7 bases, with 25 bases between them. TCRdb re-analysed the 5' RACE reads in MiXCR, keeping a single row per CDR3 protein. The table includes more than 400,000 distinct CDR3 sequences, nearly 15% detected once. These data also formed part of another study, on yellow fever vaccine responses in identical twins. That work adds: Twins reportedly mounted vaccine T cell responses that seemed partly convergent, partly personalized.

Material for sequencing was CD4+ T cells sorted from blood. The sequence was obtained from a woman younger than 30 in good health. The chain couples TRBV20-1 to TRBJ2-1; D may be TRBD2 (6 bases). The CDR3 sequence is CSATTGLPFSTNEQFF. The CDR3 nucleotides are TGCAGTGCGACAACAGGACTACCCTTTAGTACTAATGAGCAGTTCTTC.